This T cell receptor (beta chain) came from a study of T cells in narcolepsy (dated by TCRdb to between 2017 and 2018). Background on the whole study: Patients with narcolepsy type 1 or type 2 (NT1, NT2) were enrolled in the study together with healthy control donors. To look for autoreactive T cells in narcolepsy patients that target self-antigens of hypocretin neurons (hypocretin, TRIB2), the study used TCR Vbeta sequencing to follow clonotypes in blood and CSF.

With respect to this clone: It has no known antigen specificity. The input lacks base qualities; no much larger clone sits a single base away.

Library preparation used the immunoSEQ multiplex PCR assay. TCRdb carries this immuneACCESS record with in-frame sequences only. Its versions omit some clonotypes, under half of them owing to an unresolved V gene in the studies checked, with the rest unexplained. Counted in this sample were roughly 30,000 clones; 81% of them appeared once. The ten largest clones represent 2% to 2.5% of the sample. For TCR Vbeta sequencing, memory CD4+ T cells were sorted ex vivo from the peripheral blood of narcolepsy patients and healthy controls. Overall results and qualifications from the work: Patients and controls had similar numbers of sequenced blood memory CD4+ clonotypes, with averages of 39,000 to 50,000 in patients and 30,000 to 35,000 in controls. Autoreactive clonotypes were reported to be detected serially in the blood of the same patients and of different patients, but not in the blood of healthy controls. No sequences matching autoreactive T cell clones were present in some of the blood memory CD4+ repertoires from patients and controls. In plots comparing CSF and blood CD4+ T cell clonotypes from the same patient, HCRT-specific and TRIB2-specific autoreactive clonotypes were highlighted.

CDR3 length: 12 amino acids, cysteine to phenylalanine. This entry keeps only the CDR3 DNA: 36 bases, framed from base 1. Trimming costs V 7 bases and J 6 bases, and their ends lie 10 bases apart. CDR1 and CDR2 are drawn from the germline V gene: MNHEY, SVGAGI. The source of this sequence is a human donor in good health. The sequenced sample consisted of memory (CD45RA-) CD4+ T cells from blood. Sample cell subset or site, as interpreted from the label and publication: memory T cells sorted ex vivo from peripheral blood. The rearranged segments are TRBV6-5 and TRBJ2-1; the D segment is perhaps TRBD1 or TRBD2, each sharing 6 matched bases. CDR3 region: CASTRGVNEQFF. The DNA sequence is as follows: TGTGCCAGCACGAGGGGGGTCAATGAGCAGTTCTTC.